This is a list of T cell receptor beta chains from one sample in a study of blood T cell repertoires in COVID-19. The data were produced by immunoSEQ multiplex PCR, yet TCRdb's version contains in-frame clones alone and is incomplete. Among around 430,000 clones, about 91% were seen once, and the ten largest hold over 10%. What was sequenced was peripheral blood. These receptors were collected from a woman between 50 and 59 years old with COVID-19, enrolled during active disease. The CDR3 runs from the conserved cysteine through the conserved F or W. Fields, in order: D gene, V gene, CDR3 protein. D genes are given only for firm matches.

>TRBD1|TRBV28
CASSLATGGTYYGYTF
>NA|TRBV9
CASSPEVGGNSPLHF
>TRBD1|TRBV2
CASSPGTAIYNEQFF
>NA|TRBV12-3/TRBV12-4
CASSPGGRYGYTF
>NA|TRBV21-1
CASSKAISTSGGAHSLNEQFF
>TRBD1|TRBV5-8
CASSPPDRDTEAFF
>TRBD1|TRBV5-1
CASSIAGTGSGSNEQFF
>TRBD2|TRBV6-5
CASRSGGMQDTQYF
>TRBD1|TRBV13
CASSLGTGSTRGQFF
>NA|TRBV5-1
CASSLGGGYAEAFF
>TRBD1|TRBV9
CASSVGQGANEKLFF
>TRBD2|TRBV2
CASSEGLADYEQYF
>TRBD2|TRBV3-1/TRBV3-2
CASSLSGGARDTQYF
>NA|TRBV6-5
CASTIYQGTYEQYF
>TRBD2|TRBV19
CASSILAGQIYEQYF
>TRBD1|TRBV6-1
CASSEAGTVGNTIYF
>NA|TRBV25-1
CASSEAGATGELFF
>TRBD2|TRBV19
CASSEGGSTDTQYF
>TRBD2|TRBV12-5
CASGLKGLGGYEQYF
>NA|TRBV24-1
CATSDGRYSNQPQHF
>TRBD2|TRBV6-6
CASTPGGVGELFF
>NA|TRBV3-1/TRBV3-2
CASSLGPVLASYEQYF
>NA|TRBV4-2
CASSQDRSGGPASEQFF
>NA|TRBV7-9
CASSSDMNSNQPQHF
>NA|TRBV5-1
CASSLGQSYEQYF
>NA|TRBV27
CASSLSTTLRTDTQYF
>NA|TRBV5-1
CASSLSGSNQPQHF
>TRBD1|TRBV6-1
CASSEGFERGQDGYTF
>NA|TRBV20-1
CSARLSDTQYF
>TRBD1|TRBV11-1
CASSKGAWATNEKLFF
>NA|TRBV18
CASTNKAETNTEAFF
>NA|TRBV11-2
CASTPTRGAYGYTF
>NA|TRBV3-1/TRBV3-2
CASSQVGALFYEQYF
>NA|TRBV5-1
CASRELTDGETQYF
>TRBD2|TRBV30
CAWRTSGGVTQYF
>NA|TRBV30
CAWSPRDYYGYTF
>NA|TRBV29-1
CSVGQPNEKLFF
>NA|TRBV12-3/TRBV12-4
CASSLRIGQPQHF
>TRBD1|TRBV6-2/TRBV6-3
CASSYPFGQGSTEAFF
>TRBD1|TRBV2
CASRSRQGNTDTQYF